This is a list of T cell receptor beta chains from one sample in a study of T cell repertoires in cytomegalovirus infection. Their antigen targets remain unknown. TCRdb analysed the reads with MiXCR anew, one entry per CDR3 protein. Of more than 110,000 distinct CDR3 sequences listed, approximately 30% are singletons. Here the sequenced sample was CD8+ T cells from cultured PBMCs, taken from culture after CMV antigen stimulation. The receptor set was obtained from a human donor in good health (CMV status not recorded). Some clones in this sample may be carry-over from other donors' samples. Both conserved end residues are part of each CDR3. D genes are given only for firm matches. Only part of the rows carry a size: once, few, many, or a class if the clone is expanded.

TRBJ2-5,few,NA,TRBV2,TGTGCCAGCAGTGCTCTGTACCAAGAGACCCAGTACTTC,CASSALYQETQYF
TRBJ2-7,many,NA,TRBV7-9,TGTGCCAGCAGCCCGGGACTGGCCGGGATCGAGCAGTACTTC,CASSPGLAGIEQYF
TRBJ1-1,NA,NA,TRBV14,TGTGCCAGCAGCCACATAGGGAAGGAAGCTTTCTTT,CASSHIGKEAFF
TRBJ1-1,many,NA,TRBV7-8,TGTGCCAGCAGCTTAGCCCAGGAGAACACTGAAGCTTTCTTT,CASSLAQENTEAFF
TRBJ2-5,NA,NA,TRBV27,TGTGCCAGCAGTTCCCCTAGGGAGTTCCAAGAGACCCAGTACTTC,CASSSPREFQETQYF
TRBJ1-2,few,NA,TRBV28,TGTGCCAGCAGTCTGTACAGGAGTTTTGATGATGGCTACACCTTC,CASSLYRSFDDGYTF
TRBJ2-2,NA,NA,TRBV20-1,TGCAGTGCCCCGATCGACGGGAACACCGGGGAGCTGTTTTTT,CSAPIDGNTGELFF
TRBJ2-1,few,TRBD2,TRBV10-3,TGTGCCATCAGGGGAGTCAGCGGGGGGACGCACGATGAGCAGTTCTTC,CAIRGVSGGTHDEQFF
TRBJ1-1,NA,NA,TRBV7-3,TGTGCCAGCAGCTTAATAGGTGGTGACAGGTTGAACACTGAAGCTTTCTTT,CASSLIGGDRLNTEAFF
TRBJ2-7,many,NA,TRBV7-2,TGTGCCAGCAGCTTACCCGTGGATGGCTCCGAGCAGTACTTC,CASSLPVDGSEQYF
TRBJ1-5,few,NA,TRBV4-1,TGCGCCAGCAGCCAAGAAGGGGTGTGGGGCAATCAGCCCCAGCATTTT,CASSQEGVWGNQPQHF
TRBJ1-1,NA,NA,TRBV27,TGTGCCAGCAGTTTACAGGGGCTTGGGACTGAAGCTTTCTTT,CASSLQGLGTEAFF
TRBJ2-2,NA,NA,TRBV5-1,TGCGCCAGCAGCTCGCCGACAGGCCTGAACACCGGGGAGCTGTTTTTT,CASSSPTGLNTGELFF
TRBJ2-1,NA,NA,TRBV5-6,TGTGCCAGCAGCTTGGGCTACGATGAGCAGTTCTTC,CASSLGYDEQFF
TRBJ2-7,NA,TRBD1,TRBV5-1,TGCGCCAGCAGCCACGACAGGGAATCCTACGAGCAGTACTTC,CASSHDRESYEQYF
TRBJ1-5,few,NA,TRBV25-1,TGTGCCAGCAGTGAAACAGGGTTCTACCAGCCCCAGCATTTT,CASSETGFYQPQHF
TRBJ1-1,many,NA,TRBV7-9,TGTGCCAGCAGCTTAGATAGGGATTGGACTGAAGCTTTCTTT,CASSLDRDWTEAFF
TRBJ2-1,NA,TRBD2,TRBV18,TGTGCCAGCTCACCGGCGGGGGGAGAGGGCTACAATGAGCAGTTCTTC,CASSPAGGEGYNEQFF
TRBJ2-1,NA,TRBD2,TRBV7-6,TGTGCCAGCACCCTACTAGCGGGGGGCTCCTACAATGAGCAGTTCTTC,CASTLLAGGSYNEQFF
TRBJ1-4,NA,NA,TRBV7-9,TGTGCCAGCAGCTTAGCACGGGGGGTGGATGAAAAACTGTTTTTT,CASSLARGVDEKLFF
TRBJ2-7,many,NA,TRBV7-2,TGTGCCAGCAGCTCGGGGACATACGAGCAGTACTTC,CASSSGTYEQYF
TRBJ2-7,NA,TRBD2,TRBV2,TGTGCCAGCAGTCCCCTTGGCGGGGGGGAATACGAGCAGTACTTC,CASSPLGGGEYEQYF
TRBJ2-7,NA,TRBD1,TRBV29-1,TGCAGCGTCGCGACAGGGGGCGGCTACGAGCAGTACTTC,CSVATGGGYEQYF
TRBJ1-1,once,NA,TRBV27,TGTGCCAGCAGTCCCGGGCTTGGGGGGAACACTGAAGCTTTCTTT,CASSPGLGGNTEAFF
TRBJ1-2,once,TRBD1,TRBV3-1,TGTGCCAGCAGCCAAGATCGGACAGGGAGTAATGGCTACACCTTC,CASSQDRTGSNGYTF
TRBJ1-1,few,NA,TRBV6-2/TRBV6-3,TGTGCCAGCAGTAGGGTGAACACTGAAGCTTTCTTT,CASSRVNTEAFF
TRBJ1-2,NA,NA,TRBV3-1,TGTGCCAGCAGCCAAGACAGTTCACTCTATGGCTACACCTTC,CASSQDSSLYGYTF
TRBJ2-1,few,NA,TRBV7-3,TGTGCCAGCAGCTCCGACCCATACAATGAGCAGTTCTTC,CASSSDPYNEQFF
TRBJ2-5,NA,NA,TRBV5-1,TGCGCCAGCAGATACACTGAGCTCCGGGAGACCCAGTACTTC,CASRYTELRETQYF
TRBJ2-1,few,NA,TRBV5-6,TGTGCCAGCAGCTTGAGTCTTGAGCAGTTCTTC,CASSLSLEQFF
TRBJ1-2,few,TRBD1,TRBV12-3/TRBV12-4,TGTGCCAGCAGCCCCTGGACAGGGGCGTATGGCTACACCTTC,CASSPWTGAYGYTF
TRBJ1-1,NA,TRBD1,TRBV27,TGTGCCAGCAGTTTATCAGGTCAGGGGGGAGACACTGAAGCTTTCTTT,CASSLSGQGGDTEAFF
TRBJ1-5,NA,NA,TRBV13,TGTGCCAGCAGCTTTTCCAGAGGGGAGTTGGGCAATCAGCCCCAGCATTTT,CASSFSRGELGNQPQHF
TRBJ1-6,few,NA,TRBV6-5,TGTGCCAGCAGTTACTCGACAGGTTCACCCCTCCACTTT,CASSYSTGSPLHF
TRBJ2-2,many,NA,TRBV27,TGTGCCAGCAGTTTCGGGGTAGGGACCGGGGAGCTGTTTTTT,CASSFGVGTGELFF
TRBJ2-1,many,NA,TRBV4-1,TGCGCCAGCAGCCAAGTCATCGGTGAGCAGTTCTTC,CASSQVIGEQFF
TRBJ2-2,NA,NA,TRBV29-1,TGCAGCTGTTCCAGCGGACTCACCGGGGAGCTGTTTTTT,CSCSSGLTGELFF
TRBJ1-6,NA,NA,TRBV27,TGTGCCAGCAGCCTGAGCTCCTATAATTCACCCCTCCACTTT,CASSLSSYNSPLHF
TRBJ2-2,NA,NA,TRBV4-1,TGCGCCAGCAGCCAAGATCTGTGGGGCGGGGAGCTGTTTTTT,CASSQDLWGGELFF
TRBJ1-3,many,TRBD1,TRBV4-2,TGTGCCAGCAGCCAAGCCCTGGGACAGGACTCTGGAAACACCATATATTTT,CASSQALGQDSGNTIYF
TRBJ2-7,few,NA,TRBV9,TGTGCCAGCAGCGCCGGGGACCACCTGGTCAACGAGCAGTACTTC,CASSAGDHLVNEQYF
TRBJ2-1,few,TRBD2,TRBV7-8,TGTGCCAGCAGCTTTCCCGCGACTACCTGGACTAGCGTCCACAATGAGCAGTTCTTC,CASSFPATTWTSVHNEQFF
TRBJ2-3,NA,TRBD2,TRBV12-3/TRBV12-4,TGTGCCAGCAGGTTACTAGCGGGGCTAACAGATACGCAGTATTTT,CASRLLAGLTDTQYF
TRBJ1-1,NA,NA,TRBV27,TGTGCCAGCAGTTTAAATAAGGGAACGAACACTGAAGCTTTCTTT,CASSLNKGTNTEAFF
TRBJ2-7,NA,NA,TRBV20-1,TGCAGTGCTCGGACTTCTAGCTCCTACGAGCAGTACTTC,CSARTSSSYEQYF
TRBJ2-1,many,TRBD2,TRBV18,TGTGCCAGCTCAAGCGGGGCAGGCTACAATGAGCAGTTCTTC,CASSSGAGYNEQFF
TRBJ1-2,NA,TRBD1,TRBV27,TGTGCCAGCAGCCCCGGGACAGGGGACGGCTACACCTTC,CASSPGTGDGYTF
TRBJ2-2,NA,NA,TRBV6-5,TGTGCCAGCAGCACCGGGCTAAACGCCGGGGAGCTGTTTTTT,CASSTGLNAGELFF
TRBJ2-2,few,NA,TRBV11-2,TGTGCCAGCAGCTTATATATATTTGGGGGGCTGTTTTTT,CASSLYIFGGLFF
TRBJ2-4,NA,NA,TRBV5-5,TGTGCCAGCAGCTTCGAATCGGGACCTACCAAAAACATTCAGTACTTC,CASSFESGPTKNIQYF
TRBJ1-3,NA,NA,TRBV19,TGTGCCAGTAGTCAAGTCCCGGGATCTGGAAACACCATATATTTT,CASSQVPGSGNTIYF
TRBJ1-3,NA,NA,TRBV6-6,TGTGCCAGCAGGGGCGCAGGGGACGCTGGAAACACCATATATTTT,CASRGAGDAGNTIYF
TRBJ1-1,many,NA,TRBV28,TGTGCCAGCAGCATAGGGAGTGAAGCTTTCTTT,CASSIGSEAFF
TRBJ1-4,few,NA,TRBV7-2,TGTGCCAGCAGCTTAGCCCCGGGAGACAAACTGTTTTTT,CASSLAPGDKLFF
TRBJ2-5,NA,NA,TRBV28,TGTGCCAGCAACCTTCGAGGCAGGGGACCTCCCGGGGAGACCCAGTACTTC,CASNLRGRGPPGETQYF
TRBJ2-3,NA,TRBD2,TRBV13,TGTGCCAGCAGCTTATGGGGGGGTGGCACAGATACGCAGTATTTT,CASSLWGGGTDTQYF
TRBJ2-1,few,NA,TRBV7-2,TGTGCCAGCATGCTAGGGTACAATGAGCAGTTCTTC,CASMLGYNEQFF
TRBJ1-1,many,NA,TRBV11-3,TGTGCCAGCAGCTTAGAGGGGGGTGCTGAAGCTTTCTTT,CASSLEGGAEAFF
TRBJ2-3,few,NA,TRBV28,TGTGCCAGCAGCCAACGCCTATTAAGGGCGCAGTATTTT,CASSQRLLRAQYF